The entry below gives a single T cell receptor (beta chain) sequence along with its context. Germline V gives CDR1 SQVTM, CDR2 ANQGSEA. Trimming pared 0 bases from V and 2 bases from J, leaving 7 bases between. CDR3 length: 13 residues. The assay was immunoSEQ multiplex PCR, and TCRdb's table has in-frame clones only and misses some. The data show around 180,000 clones, 80% to 90% seen once. This sample is part of a study of blood T cell repertoires in COVID-19. Turning to the study itself: T cells, B-cell-depleted T cells, or PBMCs provided the cDNA or gDNA that served as material.

This TCR was recovered from a man between 60 and 75 years old with acute or convalescent COVID-19. Sequencing used peripheral blood. The chain combines TRBV29-1 with TRBJ1-2; D is possibly TRBD1 (5 bases). The CDR3 sequence is CSVEDRGNYGYTF. The CDR3 region has the DNA TGCAGCGTTGAAGATCGGGGGAACTATGGCTACACCTTC.